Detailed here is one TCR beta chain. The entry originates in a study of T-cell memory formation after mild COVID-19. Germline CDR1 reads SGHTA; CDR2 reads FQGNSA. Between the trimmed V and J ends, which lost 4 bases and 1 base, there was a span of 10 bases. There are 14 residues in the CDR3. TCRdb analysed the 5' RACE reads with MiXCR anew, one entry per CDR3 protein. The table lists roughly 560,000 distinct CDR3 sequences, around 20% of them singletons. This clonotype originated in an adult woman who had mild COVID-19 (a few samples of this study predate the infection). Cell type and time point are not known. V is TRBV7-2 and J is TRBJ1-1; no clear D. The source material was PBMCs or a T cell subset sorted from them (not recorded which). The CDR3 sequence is CASSSRRQNTEAFF. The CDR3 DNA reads TGTGCCAGCAGCTCCCGCAGACAGAACACTGAAGCTTTCTTT.